This T cell receptor beta chain came from a study of T cells in Graves' hyperthyroidism and ophthalmopathy. Study-level points and caveats: Ophthalmopathy was distinguished from stable hyperthyroidism by 13 V-J signatures.

This clonotype was detected ten times or more. The target antigen is unknown. The study left out patients who had uncontrolled infection, other autoimmune disease, pregnancy or lactation. Based on clinical symptoms, serum thyroxine and TRAb, thyroid ultrasound and orbital computed tomography, diagnoses were reached. From 10 ml of fresh peripheral blood, PBMCs were isolated. RNA transcripts yielded amplified TCR beta CDR3 regions. First-round RT-PCR with HTBI primers amplified the TCR CDR3 region. Using its own MiXCR run on the multiplex PCR reads, TCRdb lists one record per CDR3 protein. The table records about 200,000 distinct CDR3 sequences, 15% to 20% of them present only once. The CDR3 is 15 residues long. Germline V gene sequence: CDR1 LGHNT, CDR2 FRNRAP. V lost 5 bases and J lost 5; bases outside the gene matches: 12.

V and J are TRBV12-5 and TRBJ2-7; the match to TRBD2 covers 7 bases. Source material: blood. The receptor was derived from a man aged 50-59 years with Graves' hyperthyroidism. The CDR3 sequence is CASGPGRAWAHEQYF. The CDR3 DNA follows: TGTGCTAGTGGTCCGGGGAGGGCCTGGGCGCACGAGCAGTACTTC.